The 17 T cell receptor beta chains below all came from one sample that was sequenced in a study of spatial heterogeneity in lung cancer. The time point: sample taken at primary tumor resection. No cell sorting; template was whole RNA from tumor, lung tissue or PBMC. TCRdb called the 5' RACE reads again in MiXCR, with one record for every CDR3 protein. The data contain around 63,000 distinct CDR3 sequences, 8.4% of them singletons. The source material was PBMCs, sampled at surgery. The receptors stem from a female donor with early-stage non-small cell lung cancer.

The gene calls are TRBV20-1 and TRBJ1-5, with TRBD1 identical over 7 bases. The CDR3 has 14 amino acids. J lost 1 base, V lost 3 bases, and 3 bases had no gene match. From germline, CDR1 is DFQATT and CDR2 SNEGSKA (reference sequence). The CDR3 is CSARTGLSNQPQHF. CDR3 nucleotide sequence: TGCAGTGCTAGGACAGGGTTAAGCAATCAGCCCCAGCATTTT.

This clonotype came up a few times. The chain employs TRBV20-1 and TRBJ2-1, with a tentative D call TRBD2 (5 bases). Trimming stripped 1 base from V and 1 base from J, with 8 bases between. Germline lookup yields CDR1 DFQATT and CDR2 SNEGSKA (reference sequence). The CDR3 is 14 amino acids. The CDR3: CSARGTASYNEQFF. CDR3 bases: TGCAGTGCTAGAGGGACTGCTTCCTACAATGAGCAGTTCTTC.

DNA of the CDR3: TGTGCCACCACCCTCGGACAGAGTAATCAGCCCCAGCATTTT. It codes for CATTLGQSNQPQHF. The chain carries TRBV19 and TRBJ1-5; weak D call: TRBD1 (6 bases). The CDR3 is 14 amino acids. Germline CDR1 is LNHDA and CDR2 is SQIVND (reference sequence). Trimming left V 10 bases short and J 4 bases short, with 17 bases between.

This clonotype was recorded at least ten times. V gene TRBV29-1 combines with J gene TRBJ2-7, with a weak D call TRBD1 (5 bases). The CDR3 has 13 residues. The ends were cut back, 6 bases at V and 5 bases at J, with 17 bases in the middle. The germline V gene has CDR1 SQVTM and CDR2 ANQGSEA. The CDR3 DNA is TGCAGCGTCCCCGGGCAGGGTCGGCACGAGCAGTACTTC. It specifies CSVPGQGRHEQYF.

In its sample, this clonotype was seen many times. The chain joins TRBV20-1 to TRBJ2-3, with 7 bases aligning to TRBD2. The ends lost 0 bases at V and 0 bases at J; junction bases unmatched: 6. The V gene's germline CDR1 is DFQATT and CDR2 SNEGSKA (reference sequence). There are 16 residues in the CDR3. DNA of the CDR3: TGCAGTGCTAGAGACCCCCTAGCGGCTAGCACAGATACGCAGTATTTT. This gives the protein CSARDPLAASTDTQYF.

This sequence joins TRBV18 and TRBJ1-3; 7 bases map to TRBD1. Trimming took 2 bases from V and 3 from J; bases not matched to a gene: 7. Germline loops: CDR1 KGHSH, CDR2 LQKENI. The CDR3 spans 16 residues. CDR3 sequence reads: CASSPNSGDSGNTIYF. Here the CDR3 DNA reads TGTGCCAGCTCACCAAACTCGGGGGACAGTGGAAACACCATATATTTT.

The chain links TRBV28 to TRBJ2-7, with D tentatively TRBD1 (6 bases). Trimming pared 6 bases from V and 4 bases from J, leaving 28 bases between. The CDR3 contains 18 residues. Germline V CDR1 and CDR2: MDHEN, SYDVKM. As DNA, the CDR3 is TGTGCCAGCAGCACCCCGGGACGTAGCAGGGGTCAAGGTTACGAGCAGTACTTC. It is translated as CASSTPGRSRGQGYEQYF.

In this sample, this clonotype turned up a few times. The chain carries TRBV6-1 and TRBJ2-2; TRBD1 matches at 10 bases. The CDR3 spans 16 residues. Per the germline V gene, CDR1 is MNHNS and CDR2 is SASEGT. J lost 4 bases, V lost 5 bases, and 7 bases had no gene match. The CDR3: CASSPRQGAATGELFF. The CDR3 DNA follows: TGTGCCAGCAGTCCGCGACAGGGGGCCGCCACCGGGGAGCTGTTTTTT.

This chain joins TRBV10-3 and TRBJ1-1; D call uncertain. The CDR3 covers 13 residues. Germline V gene data show CDR1 as ENHRY and CDR2 as SYGVKD. V was pared by 8 bases and J by 1 base, with 11 bases between. The CDR3 protein is CAISSAPNTEAFF. The CDR3 region has the DNA TGTGCCATCTCTTCGGCGCCGAACACTGAAGCTTTCTTT.

This clonotype has a count of ten or more. V gene TRBV6-6 combines with J gene TRBJ2-1, with D tentatively TRBD1 (5 bases). V shed 8 bases and J shed 1 base, with 12 bases lying between them. From germline, CDR1 is MNHNY and CDR2 SVGAGI (reference sequence). This CDR3 has 14 residues. The CDR3 sequence is CASSPGMSYNEQFF. The CDR3 bases are TGTGCCAGCTCCCCAGGGATGTCCTACAATGAGCAGTTCTTC.

The chain links TRBV29-1 to TRBJ2-2; 7 nucleotides agree with TRBD1. From germline, CDR1 is SQVTM and CDR2 ANQGSEA. V shed 5 bases and J 2 bases; nucleotides not matched to a gene: 8. CDR3 length: 15 residues. The CDR3, as DNA: TGCAGCGTTCTACCCGGGACAGAAAACACCGGGGAGCTGTTTTTT. As protein: CSVLPGTENTGELFF.

This clonotype was seen ten or more times. The chain recombines TRBV20-1 with TRBJ2-6, with D possibly TRBD1 on 6 matching bases. The CDR3 totals 16 residues. V dropped 3 bases and J dropped 0 bases, with 12 bases sitting between them. Per the germline V gene, CDR1 is DFQATT and CDR2 is SNEGSKA (reference sequence). For the CDR3, the DNA is TGCAGTGCTAGGAGAGGGGGAAACTCTGGGGCCAACGTCCTGACTTTC. It specifies CSARRGGNSGANVLTF.

The CDR3 DNA reads as TGCGCCAGCAGCCAAGGGCACAATCAGCCCCAGCATTTT. Translation gives CASSQGHNQPQHF. The rearrangement links TRBV4-1 to TRBJ1-5; D is unclear. CDR3 size: 13 residues. The germline V gene has CDR1 MGHRA and CDR2 YSYEKL. The V end lost 1 base, the J end lost 3 bases, and 4 bases lay between the germline ends.

This clonotype showed up many times. The genes are TRBV28 and TRBJ2-7; D is uncertain. This CDR3 has 13 amino acids. CDR1 is MDHEN, CDR2 SYDVKM, per germline. V was shortened by 3 bases and J by 0 bases, with 6 bases between the two germline ends. CDR3: CASSLGSSYEQYV. In nucleotides, the CDR3 is TGTGCCAGCAGTTTGGGCAGCTCCTACGAGCAGTACGTC.

The chain combines TRBV28 with TRBJ2-3; D is possibly TRBD1 or TRBD2 (5 bases each). The germline V gene has CDR1 MDHEN and CDR2 SYDVKM. The CDR3 contains 12 residues. Trimming cost V 6 bases and J 9 bases, with 13 bases left between them. The CDR3 DNA sequence: TGTGCCAGCAGCCTTTGGGGGAGCACGCAGTATTTT. Translating it yields CASSLWGSTQYF.

This sequence joins TRBV12-5 and TRBJ2-1; no clear D gene. Germline-derived CDR1 and CDR2 are LGHNT and FRNRAP. Trimming took 1 base from V and 5 from J, leaving 6 bases between them. The CDR3 has 13 amino acids. CDR3 in DNA: TGTGCTAGTGGTTTGGGCCTTCACAATGAGCAGTTCTTC. The encoded protein is CASGLGLHNEQFF. The whole variable domain, remainder taken from reference TRBV12-5 and TRBJ2-1, is DARVTQTPRHKVTEMGQEVTMRCQPILGHNTVFWYRQTMMQGLELLAYFRNRAPLDDSGMPKDRFSAEMPDATLATLKIQPSEPRDSAVYFCASGLGLHNEQFFGPGTRLTVL.

This clonotype was picked up many times. The rearrangement links TRBV11-3 to TRBJ2-5; D might be TRBD1 (5 bases). Germline values: CDR1 SGHNT, CDR2 YENEEA. V lost 5 bases, J lost 7 bases, and 20 bases lay in between. The CDR3 extends over 15 amino acids. The CDR3 region has the DNA TGTGCCAGCAGCCCCGCCGGAGACCCAAGGGGGACCCAGTACTTC. It specifies CASSPAGDPRGTQYF.